This T cell receptor (beta chain) was sequenced for a study of OX40 agonist ivuxolimab in advanced cancers. Overall study: Checkpoint inhibitors had been given previously to approximately 40% of patients.

It was autoimmune disease history or systemic immunosuppression that excluded patients. Blood samples were obtained at baseline, cycle 4 day 1, and cycle 7 day 1. Study results and caveats: CD8+ T cells (on average) carried more expanded clones than CD4+ T cells.

The repertoire was sequenced with immunoSEQ multiplex PCR; TCRdb's copy has only in-frame clones and lacks some. Among 30,000 to 45,000 clones listed, roughly 81% were seen once. Note on this clone: The antigen is undetermined.

The specimen comprised CD4+ or CD8+ T cells sorted from blood, sampled in a trial of the OX40 agonist ivuxolimab. The sequence derives from an adult with an advanced solid tumor such as melanoma, head and neck, liver or kidney cancer.

CDR3 sequence: CASRVTGDQSPLHF. Written as DNA, the CDR3 is TGTGCCAGTAGAGTGACAGGGGATCAATCACCCCTCCACTTT. The chain links TRBV19 to TRBJ1-6; 8 nucleotides align to TRBD1. With 6 bases clipped from V and 10 bases from J, the junction kept 8 bases outside the gene matches. Germline CDR1 is LNHDA and CDR2 is SQIVND (reference sequence). This CDR3 comprises 14 residues. The complete variable domain, with remaining parts taken from reference TRBV19 and TRBJ1-6, reads DGGITQSPKYLFRKEGQNVTLSCEQNLNHDAMYWYRQDPGQGLRLIYYSQIVNDFQKGDIAEGYSVSREKKESFPLTVTSAQKNPTAFYLCASRVTGDQSPLHFGNGTRLTVT.